The clone carrying this T cell receptor (beta chain) showed up just once. The data were taken from a study of blood T cell repertoires in COVID-19. In the study overall: There were acute and convalescent COVID-19 samples, and they came from the United States, Italy and Spain.

Per the authors' pipeline: Amplifying reference gene primers gave estimates of nucleated cell counts. The repertoire was sequenced with immunoSEQ multiplex PCR; TCRdb's copy has only in-frame clones and lacks some. V and J calls and clone size are as listed in that table; D and trimming were resolved from the DNA. Of over 600,000 clones listed, 85% to 90% were seen once; the top ten hold over 0.2%. In germline, CDR1 is SGHTS, CDR2 YDEGEE. The CDR3 has 14 amino acids. Trimming at V came to 4 bases and at J to 4 bases, leaving 6 bases not matched to a gene. Sample: peripheral blood. J is TRBJ2-3 and V is TRBV5-8; TRBD1 agrees at 7 bases. This sequence was found in a woman aged 18 to 35 with acute or convalescent COVID-19. The CDR3 sequence: CASSLGQGADTQYF. The CDR3 DNA follows: TGTGCCAGCAGCCTGGGGCAGGGGGCAGATACGCAGTATTTT.